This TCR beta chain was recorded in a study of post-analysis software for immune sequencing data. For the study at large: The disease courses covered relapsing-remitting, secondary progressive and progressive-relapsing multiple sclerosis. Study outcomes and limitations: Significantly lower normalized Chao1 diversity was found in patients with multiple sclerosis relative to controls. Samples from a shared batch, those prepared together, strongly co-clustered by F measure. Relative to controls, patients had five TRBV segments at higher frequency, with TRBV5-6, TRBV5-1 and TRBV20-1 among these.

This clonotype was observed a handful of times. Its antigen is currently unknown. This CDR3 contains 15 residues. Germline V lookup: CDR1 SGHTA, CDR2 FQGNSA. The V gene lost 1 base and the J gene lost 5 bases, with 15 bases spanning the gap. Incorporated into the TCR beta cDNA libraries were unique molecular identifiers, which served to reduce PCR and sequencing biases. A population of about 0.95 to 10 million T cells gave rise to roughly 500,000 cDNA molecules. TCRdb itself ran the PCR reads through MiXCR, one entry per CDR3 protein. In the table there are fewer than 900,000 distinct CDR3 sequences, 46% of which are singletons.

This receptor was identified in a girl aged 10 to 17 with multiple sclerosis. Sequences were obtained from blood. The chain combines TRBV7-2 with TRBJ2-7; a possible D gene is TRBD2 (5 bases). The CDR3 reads CASSLGPGSTNEQYF. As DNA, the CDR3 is TGTGCCAGCAGCTTAGGACCTGGGAGCACTAACGAGCAGTACTTC. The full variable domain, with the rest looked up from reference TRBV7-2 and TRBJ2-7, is GAGVSQSPSNKVTEKGKDVELRCDPISGHTALYWYRQSLGQGLEFLIYFQGNSAPDKSGLPSDRFSAERTGGSVSTLTIQRTQQEDSAVYLCASSLGPGSTNEQYFGPGTRLTVT.